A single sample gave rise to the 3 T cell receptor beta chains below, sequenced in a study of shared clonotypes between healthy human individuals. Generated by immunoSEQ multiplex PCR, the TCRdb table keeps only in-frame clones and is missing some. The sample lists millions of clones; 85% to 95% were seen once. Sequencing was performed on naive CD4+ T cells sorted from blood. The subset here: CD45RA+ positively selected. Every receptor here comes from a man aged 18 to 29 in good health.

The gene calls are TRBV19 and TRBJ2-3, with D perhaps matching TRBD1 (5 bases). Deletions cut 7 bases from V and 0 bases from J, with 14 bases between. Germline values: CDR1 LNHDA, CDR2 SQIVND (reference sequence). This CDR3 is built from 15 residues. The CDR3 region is CASKTTGTSTDTQYF. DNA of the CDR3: TGTGCCAGTAAAACCACAGGAACTAGCACAGATACGCAGTATTTT.

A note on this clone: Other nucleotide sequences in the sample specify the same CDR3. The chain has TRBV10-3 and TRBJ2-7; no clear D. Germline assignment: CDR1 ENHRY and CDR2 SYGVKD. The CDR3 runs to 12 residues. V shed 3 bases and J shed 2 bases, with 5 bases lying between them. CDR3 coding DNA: TGTGCCATCAGTGAAGGGCCCTACGAGCAGTACTTC. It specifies CAISEGPYEQYF.

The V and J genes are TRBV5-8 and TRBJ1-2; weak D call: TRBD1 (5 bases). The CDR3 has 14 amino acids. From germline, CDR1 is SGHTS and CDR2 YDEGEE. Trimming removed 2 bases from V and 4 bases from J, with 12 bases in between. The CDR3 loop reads CASSFGGTGYGYTF. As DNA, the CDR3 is TGTGCCAGCAGCTTCGGAGGCACAGGCTATGGCTACACCTTC.